These 4 T cell receptor beta chains originate from one sample sequenced in a study of T cells after yellow fever vaccination. A single record per CDR3 protein comes from TCRdb applying MiXCR to the 5' RACE reads. The repertoire has some 340,000 distinct CDR3 sequences, over 3.5% of them found once; the top ten carry approximately 23%. Sequenced material: PBMCs, taken 5 days after the yellow fever booster vaccination. Receptors were obtained from a man aged 18 to 35 who received the YFV17D yellow fever vaccine.

This clonotype was seen more than once but under ten times. The chain is built from TRBV20-1 and TRBJ1-5; D may be TRBD1 (5 bases). Per the germline V gene, CDR1 is DFQATT and CDR2 is SNEGSKA (reference sequence). V was clipped by 5 bases and J by 1 base, with 9 bases between them. The CDR3 has 13 residues. For the CDR3, the DNA is TGCAGTGCTGGGGGAAGGAGCAATCAGCCCCAGCATTTT. Translating it yields CSAGGRSNQPQHF.

The table lists this clonotype with many counts. The chain uses TRBV5-6 and TRBJ2-7; no clear D gene. Trimming cost V 2 bases and J 6 bases, with 12 bases left between them. The length of the CDR3 is 13 residues. Germline V CDR1 and CDR2: SGHDT, YYEEEE. CDR3 DNA sequence: TGTGCCAGCAGCTTATGGTCCCCAGGCGAGCAGTACTTC. Amino acids: CASSLWSPGEQYF.

DNA for the CDR3: TGTGCCAGCAGCTTAGGCACGTTCAGACAGGGAGAGACCCAGTACTTC. Translation: CASSLGTFRQGETQYF. V gene TRBV11-2 combines with J gene TRBJ2-5; 7 bases agree with TRBD1. J gave up 4 bases and V 1 base, and 9 bases lay outside the gene matches. The CDR3 runs 16 residues. CDR1 SGHAT and CDR2 FQNNGV come from the germline V gene. Supplemented by reference TRBV11-2 and TRBJ2-5, the full variable domain reads EAGVAQSPRYKIIEKRQSVAFWCNPISGHATLYWYQQILGQGPKLLIQFQNNGVVDDSQLPKDRFSAERLKGVDSTLKIQPAKLEDSAVYLCASSLGTFRQGETQYFGPGTRLLVL.

This clonotype was counted many times. The CDR3 sequence is CSAESQGAGETQYF. The CDR3 nucleotides read TGCAGCGCCGAGTCACAGGGGGCGGGAGAGACCCAGTACTTC. The chain joins TRBV29-1 to TRBJ2-5; 9 positions match TRBD1. V was pared by 7 bases and J by 4 bases, with 10 bases of the junction left unmatched. The CDR3 runs 14 residues. Germline V CDR1 and CDR2: SQVTM, ANQGSEA.